Listed below are T cell receptor beta chains from one sample, sequenced in a study of blood T cell repertoires in COVID-19. Assay: immunoSEQ multiplex PCR; the TCRdb copy retains only in-frame clones and omits some. Of some 190,000 clones in the sample, roughly three quarters were seen once. Input material: peripheral blood. The receptor source for this set is a woman aged 45-65 years with active or convalescent COVID-19. Each CDR3 is given with its conserved first and last residue. D genes are given only for firm matches. Clone size is shown for a subset of rows, as once, few, many or a class of expanded clone.

>few|-|TRBV6-2/TRBV6-3|TRBJ1-5
TGTGCCAGCAGCCCCGTGGGGCAGGTTGGTCAGCCCCAGCATTTT
CASSPVGQVGQPQHF
>-|-|TRBV18|TRBJ2-7
TGTGCCAGCTCACCAGGGGCTCCGTTTTACGAGCAGTACTTC
CASSPGAPFYEQYF
>once|-|TRBV3-1/TRBV3-2|TRBJ2-7
TGTGCCAGCAGCCAAGGGGACTTCTACGAGCAGTACTTC
CASSQGDFYEQYF
>few|TRBD2|TRBV4-3|TRBJ2-1
TGCGCCAGCAGCCAATGGACTAGCGGGACCTACAATGAGCAGTTCTTC
CASSQWTSGTYNEQFF
>-|-|TRBV2|TRBJ2-5
TGTGCCAGCAGGGGGGCAGGGATGGAGACCCAGTACTTC
CASRGAGMETQYF
>-|TRBD2|TRBV19|TRBJ2-2
TGTGCCAGTAGTATATGGGGAGGGAGCATGGGGACCGGGGAGCTGTTTTTT
CASSIWGGSMGTGELFF
>-|-|TRBV19|TRBJ1-6
TGTGCCAGTAGGGAGGGAGGCCTCAATTCACCCCTCCACTTT
CASREGGLNSPLHF
>-|-|TRBV12-3/TRBV12-4|TRBJ2-1
TGTGCCAGTCGTTCGGGGGATGAGCAGTTCTTC
CASRSGDEQFF
>-|TRBD2|TRBV5-1|TRBJ2-3
TGCGCCACCTCTCCGGGACTAGCGGCCTCAGATACGCAGTATTTT
CATSPGLAASDTQYF
>-|-|TRBV6-5|TRBJ2-6
TGTGCCAGCAGCCTAACAGGGAGTGGGGCCAACGTCCTGACTTTC
CASSLTGSGANVLTF
>many|-|TRBV5-6|TRBJ1-1
TGTGCCAGCAGCCAAGCGGGGGGAACTGAAGCTTTCTTT
CASSQAGGTEAFF
>-|TRBD2|TRBV28|TRBJ2-3
TGTGCCAGCAGTCAGGGACTAGCGGGAGGGCCCGGCACAGATACGCAGTATTTT
CASSQGLAGGPGTDTQYF
>-|TRBD2|TRBV19|TRBJ2-1
TGTGCCAGTAGTATTAACGGGGGGGGCGAGCAGTTCTTC
CASSINGGGEQFF
>-|TRBD1|TRBV6-5|TRBJ1-3
TGTGCCAGCAGCTCTTCGGGACAGGGAAACACCATATATTTT
CASSSSGQGNTIYF
>-|TRBD1|TRBV27|TRBJ2-1
TGTGCCAGCAGTTCGTTGACAGGGGGCTCCTACAATGAGCAGTTCTTC
CASSSLTGGSYNEQFF
>-|TRBD2|TRBV10-3|TRBJ2-1
TGTGCCATCAGACCCACCTCTCAGACTAGCGGGGGCAGAAGGGGCAATGAGCAGTTCTTC
CAIRPTSQTSGGRRGNEQFF
>-|-|TRBV7-3|TRBJ1-1
TGTGCCAGCAGCTTACATTGGAACACTGAAGCTTTCTTT
CASSLHWNTEAFF
>-|-|TRBV7-2|TRBJ2-3
TGTGCCAGCAGCCCCGCAGGGCGCACAGATACGCAGTATTTT
CASSPAGRTDTQYF
>-|TRBD2|TRBV5-1|TRBJ2-5
TGCGCCAGCAGTCTTTCCGGGACTAATCGGGGAGAGACCCAGTACTTC
CASSLSGTNRGETQYF
>-|TRBD1|TRBV30|TRBJ1-5
TGTGCCTGGAGTCCGGGACAGGGGACAATCAATCAGCCCCAGCATTTT
CAWSPGQGTINQPQHF
>-|-|TRBV6-1|TRBJ1-5
TGTGCCAGCAGTGAAGCGAGGGGGTTTGGCAATCAGCCCCAGCATTTT
CASSEARGFGNQPQHF
>once|TRBD1|TRBV30|TRBJ2-3
TGTGCCTGGAGTGTACAAAGGGGGCTCACAGATACGCAGTATTTT
CAWSVQRGLTDTQYF
>-|TRBD1|TRBV6-5|TRBJ1-4
TGTGCCACCCGGACAGGGCCCGCAACTAATGAAAAACTGTTTTTT
CATRTGPATNEKLFF
>-|-|TRBV27|TRBJ2-5
TGTGCCAGCAGTTTCACTCCCCAAGAGACCCAGTACTTC
CASSFTPQETQYF
>once|-|TRBV30|TRBJ2-2
TGTGCCTGGACCCCTCAGGGCCTTACTCTGAACACCGGGGAGCTGTTTTTT
CAWTPQGLTLNTGELFF
>-|-|TRBV24-1|TRBJ1-2
TGTGCCACCAGTGATTCACAGGTGGCCCGGAATTATGGCTACACCTTC
CATSDSQVARNYGYTF
>-|TRBD1|TRBV29-1|TRBJ1-2
TGCAGCGTCCAGACAGGGGCCGGGGGCTACACCTTC
CSVQTGAGGYTF
>-|-|TRBV11-1|TRBJ2-1
TGTGCCAGCAGCCTACCACGGGATTACAATGAGCAGTTCTTC
CASSLPRDYNEQFF
>-|TRBD2|TRBV2|TRBJ2-3
TGTGCCAGCAGGAGGGGAACTAGCGGGGGGCCGAGCACAGATACGCAGTATTTT
CASRRGTSGGPSTDTQYF
>-|-|TRBV4-1|TRBJ2-7
TGCGCCAGCAGCCCACTAGAGTCCTACGAGCAGTACTTC
CASSPLESYEQYF
>-|-|TRBV10-3|TRBJ2-5
TGTGCCATCAGTGACGCGGGGGCTGAGACCCAGTACTTC
CAISDAGAETQYF
>-|-|TRBV3-1/TRBV3-2|TRBJ1-2
TGTGCCAGCAGCCAAGAAGTTATAGGCAGGACAAGGTATGGCTACACCTTC
CASSQEVIGRTRYGYTF
>once|-|TRBV4-3|TRBJ2-1
TGCGCCAGCAGCCATGGAACAGGAAACTCCTACAATGAGCAGTTCTTC
CASSHGTGNSYNEQFF
>-|TRBD1|TRBV25-1|TRBJ2-3
TGTGCCAGCAGTTTGGGACAGGGTACAGATACGCAGTATTTT
CASSLGQGTDTQYF
>-|-|TRBV9|TRBJ2-5
TGTGCCAGCAGCCGAATACCGGGGTACCAAGAGACCCAGTACTTC
CASSRIPGYQETQYF
>-|-|TRBV7-3|TRBJ2-7
TGTGCCAGCGGCCGGGGGGCGTCGGAAGAGCAGTACTTC
CASGRGASEEQYF
>-|TRBD1|TRBV5-1|TRBJ2-7
TGCGCCAGCAGCCCCTGGACAGGGACCTACGAGCAGTACTTC
CASSPWTGTYEQYF
>few|-|TRBV6-5|TRBJ2-7
TGTGCCAGCAGGGACACAGGGAAATTGGGGGAGCAGTACTTC
CASRDTGKLGEQYF
>-|TRBD1|TRBV3-1/TRBV3-2|TRBJ1-2
TGTGCCAGCAGCCAGGGCAGGGGGCGAAAGGCCCCTTTTTATGGCTACACCTTC
CASSQGRGRKAPFYGYTF
>-|TRBD2|TRBV7-2|TRBJ2-5
TGTGCCAGCACCCCGGGAAGCGGGGGGGAGGGGGAGACCCAGTACTTC
CASTPGSGGEGETQYF
>-|TRBD2|TRBV29-1|TRBJ2-7
TGCAGCGTTGGGACTAGCGGGAGTAGCGAGCAGTACTTC
CSVGTSGSSEQYF
>-|-|TRBV7-3|TRBJ2-1
TGTGCCAGCAGCTTAATCAGGGGCGATGAGCAGTTCTTC
CASSLIRGDEQFF
>-|TRBD2|TRBV27|TRBJ2-1
TGTGCCAGCAGTTTCCTAGCGGGAGACAATGAGCAGTTCTTC
CASSFLAGDNEQFF
>once|TRBD2|TRBV5-1|TRBJ2-3
TGCGCCAGCAGCCAGACTAGCGGGGTCACAGATACGCAGTATTTT
CASSQTSGVTDTQYF
>-|TRBD2|TRBV19|TRBJ2-1
TGTGCCAGTAGTAGGGGCATCGGGGGGAGCTCCTACAATGAGCAGTTCTTC
CASSRGIGGSSYNEQFF
>-|-|TRBV6-5|TRBJ2-7
TGTGCCAGCAGTCAATCTTGGGACACCACCTACGAGCAGTACTTC
CASSQSWDTTYEQYF
>many|-|TRBV6-2/TRBV6-3|TRBJ2-4
TGTGCCAGCAGTTACTTGGGCGGGACGGGCAAAAACATTCAGTACTTC
CASSYLGGTGKNIQYF
>-|-|TRBV6-2/TRBV6-3|TRBJ1-3
TGTGCCAGCAGTTATCGATCCTCGAGCTCTGGAAACACCATATATTTT
CASSYRSSSSGNTIYF
>-|-|TRBV7-2|TRBJ2-1
TGTGCCAGCAGCTTAGCCTCTTCGCGGCGTGAGCAGTTCTTC
CASSLASSRREQFF
>few|-|TRBV18|TRBJ2-3
TGTGCCAGCTCACCCCCCGGAGATACGCAGTATTTT
CASSPPGDTQYF
>-|-|TRBV24-1|TRBJ2-1
TGTGCCACCAGTGATTCGGCTCAAGCGGAGCAGTTCTTC
CATSDSAQAEQFF
>-|-|TRBV19|TRBJ2-5
TGTGCCAGTAGTATGAACACCGCCCCACCTCAAGAGACCCAGTACTTC
CASSMNTAPPQETQYF
>once|-|TRBV6-6|TRBJ1-1
TGTGCCAGCAGTTACGGTGGCAACACTGAAGCTTTCTTT
CASSYGGNTEAFF
>-|TRBD1|TRBV4-1|TRBJ1-2
TGCGCCAGCAGCCAAGATGGGGGACAGTTTAACTATGGCTACACCTTC
CASSQDGGQFNYGYTF
>-|-|TRBV7-3|TRBJ1-1
TGTGCCAGCAGCTTAAGAGGGTCTAACACTGAAGCTTTCTTT
CASSLRGSNTEAFF
>-|TRBD1|TRBV5-1|TRBJ1-2
TGCGCCAGCAGCCCCCGAGGGACAGCCTATGGCTACACCTTC
CASSPRGTAYGYTF
>once|TRBD1|TRBV30|TRBJ1-5
TGTGCCTGGAGTTCAACGGGACAGGGAGAATTCAATCAGCCCCAGCATTTT
CAWSSTGQGEFNQPQHF
>-|-|TRBV19|TRBJ2-5
TGTGCCAGTAGTGAAACTAGCACCCGAAGGGAGACCCAGTACTTC
CASSETSTRRETQYF
>-|-|TRBV7-8|TRBJ1-2
TGTGCCAGCAGCTCGGGACTAGGGAGTGGCTACACCTTC
CASSSGLGSGYTF